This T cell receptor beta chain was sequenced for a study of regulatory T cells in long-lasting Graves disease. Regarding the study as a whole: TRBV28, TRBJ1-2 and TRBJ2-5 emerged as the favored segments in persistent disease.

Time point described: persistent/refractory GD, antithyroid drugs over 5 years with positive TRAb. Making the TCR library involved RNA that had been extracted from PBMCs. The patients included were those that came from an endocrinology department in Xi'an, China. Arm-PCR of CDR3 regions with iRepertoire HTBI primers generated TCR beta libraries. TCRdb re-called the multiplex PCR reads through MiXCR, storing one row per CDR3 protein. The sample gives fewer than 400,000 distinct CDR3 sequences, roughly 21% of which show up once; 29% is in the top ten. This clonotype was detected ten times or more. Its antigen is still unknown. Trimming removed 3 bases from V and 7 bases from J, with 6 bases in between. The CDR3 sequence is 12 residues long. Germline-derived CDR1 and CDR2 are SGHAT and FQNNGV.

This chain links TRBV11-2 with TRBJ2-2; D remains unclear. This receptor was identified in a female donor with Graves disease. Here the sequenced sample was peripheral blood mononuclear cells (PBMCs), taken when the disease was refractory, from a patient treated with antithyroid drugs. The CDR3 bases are TGTGCCAGCAGCTTTGAATACGGGGAGCTGTTTTTT. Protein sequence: CASSFEYGELFF.